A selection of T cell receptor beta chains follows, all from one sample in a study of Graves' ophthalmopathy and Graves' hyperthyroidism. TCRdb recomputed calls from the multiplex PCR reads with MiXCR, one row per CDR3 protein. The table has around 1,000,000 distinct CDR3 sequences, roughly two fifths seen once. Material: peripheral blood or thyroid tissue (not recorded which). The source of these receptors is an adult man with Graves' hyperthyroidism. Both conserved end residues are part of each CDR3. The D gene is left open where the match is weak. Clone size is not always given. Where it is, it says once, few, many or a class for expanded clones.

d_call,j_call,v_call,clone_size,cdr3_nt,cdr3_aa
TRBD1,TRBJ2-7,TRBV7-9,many,TGTGCCAGCAGCTACGGACAGGGGGATTACGAGCAGTACTTC,CASSYGQGDYEQYF
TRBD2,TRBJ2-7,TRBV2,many,TGTGCCAGCATTCGAACGGGACTAGCGGGAGAATACGAGCAGTACTTC,CASIRTGLAGEYEQYF
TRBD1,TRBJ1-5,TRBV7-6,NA,TGTGCCAGCAGCCCTATTGGGGCCAGGGGGCGAAATCAGCCCCAGCATTTT,CASSPIGARGRNQPQHF
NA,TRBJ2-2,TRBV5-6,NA,TGTGCCAGCAGCTTGGAGCTATTCACCGGGGAGCTGTTTTTT,CASSLELFTGELFF
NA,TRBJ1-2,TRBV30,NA,TGTGCCTGGACGAGGGGTGGAGAGGTTGGCTACACCTTC,CAWTRGGEVGYTF
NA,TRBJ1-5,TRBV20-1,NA,TGCAGTGCCGTAGACGGAGGTCATAGCAATCAGCCCCAGCATTTT,CSAVDGGHSNQPQHF
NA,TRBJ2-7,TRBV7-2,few,TGTGCCAGCAGCTCAGAGAAACTTTACCCCTACGAGCAGTACTTC,CASSSEKLYPYEQYF
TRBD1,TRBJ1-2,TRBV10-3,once,TGTGCCACCAGCCCGGGACAGTTGGTTGGCTACACCTTC,CATSPGQLVGYTF
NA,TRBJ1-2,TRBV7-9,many,TGTGCCAGCAGCTTAGCGCAGGGTATCAGAGATTCCACCTTC,CASSLAQGIRDSTF
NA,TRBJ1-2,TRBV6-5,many,TGTGCCAGCACACCCGCCCAAAGGGGGGGGGGCTACACCTTC,CASTPAQRGGGYTF
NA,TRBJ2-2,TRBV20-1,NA,TGCAGTGCCCCGCGGAGGAACAAGGGGGAGCTGTTTTTT,CSAPRRNKGELFF
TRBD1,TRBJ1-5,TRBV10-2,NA,TGCGCCAGCAGTGAGCCGGACAGGATGAGCAATCAGCCCCAGCATTTT,CASSEPDRMSNQPQHF
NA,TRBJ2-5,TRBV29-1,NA,TGCAGCGTTGTAGCCCTCTTGGCCCAAGAGACCCAGTACTTC,CSVVALLAQETQYF
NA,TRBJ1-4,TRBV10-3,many,TGTGCCATCAGTGACAGGGAAGGTGAAAAACTGTTTTTT,CAISDREGEKLFF
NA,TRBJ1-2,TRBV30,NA,TGTGCCTGGGGGACGGGGACCGACTATGGCTACACCTTC,CAWGTGTDYGYTF
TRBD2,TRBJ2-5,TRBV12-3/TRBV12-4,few,TGTGCCAGCAGTTTACAACGACCGGGACTAGCGGGAGAGACCCAGTACTTC,CASSLQRPGLAGETQYF
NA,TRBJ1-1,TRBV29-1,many,TGCAGCGTTGTAGGGTCCGGCAACACTGAAGCTTTCTTT,CSVVGSGNTEAFF
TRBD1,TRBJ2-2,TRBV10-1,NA,TGCGCCAGCAGCACGAGACAGGGCACCGGGGAGCTGTTTTTT,CASSTRQGTGELFF
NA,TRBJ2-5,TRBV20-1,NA,TGCAGTGTCCAGGGGATGGCGGGTGGAGAGACCCAGTACTTC,CSVQGMAGGETQYF
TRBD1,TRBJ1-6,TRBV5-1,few,TGCGCCAGCAGTGAGGTGTTCCGGGACAGAAAAAATTCACCCCTCCACTTT,CASSEVFRDRKNSPLHF
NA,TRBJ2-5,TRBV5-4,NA,TGTGCCAGCAGCTTGGCGACCGGTCGATTGGAGGAGACCCAGTACTTC,CASSLATGRLEETQYF
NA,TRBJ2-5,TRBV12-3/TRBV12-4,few,TGTGCCAGCAGTCCCCGGACGGAGCCCCAAGAGGCCCAGTACTTC,CASSPRTEPQEAQYF
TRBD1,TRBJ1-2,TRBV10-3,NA,TGTGCCATCAGTACGACAGGGCTCTATGGCTACACCTTC,CAISTTGLYGYTF
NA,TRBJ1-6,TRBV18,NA,TGTGCCAGCTCACCCGGCCAAAACTATAATTCACCCCTCCACTTT,CASSPGQNYNSPLHF